The 5 T cell receptor beta chains below come from one sample, sequenced in a study of blood T cell repertoires in COVID-19. The method was immunoSEQ multiplex PCR; TCRdb's version includes in-frame clones alone and lacks a portion of them. Found here are fewer than 130,000 clones, about 85% of them singletons; the top ten hold less than 2.5%. The source material was peripheral blood. All receptors come from a human donor in a cohort sampled during active COVID-19.

This clone has just a few counts. The chain combines TRBV6-5 with TRBJ2-7, with D possibly TRBD1 on 7 matching bases. CDR1 and CDR2 from the germline V gene are MNHEY and SVGAGI. The CDR3 contains 13 residues. Trimming removed 6 bases at V and 5 bases at J, with 14 bases between. CDR3 sequence reads: CASSAGQKDEQYF. In nucleotides, the CDR3 is TGTGCCAGCAGCGCGGGACAGAAAGACGAGCAGTACTTC.

The chain has TRBV3-1 (or the pseudogene TRBV3-2) and TRBJ2-1; 11 bases align to TRBD2. The ends lost 4 bases at V and 4 bases at J; junction bases unmatched: 15. Germline CDR1 and CDR2: LGHDT and YNNKEL (reference sequence). This CDR3 has 19 residues. DNA of the CDR3: TGTGCCAGCAGCCCTGGGACTAGCGGTGCCTCGGGGGCTTACAATGAGCAGTTCTTC. The encoded protein is CASSPGTSGASGAYNEQFF.

The V gene is TRBV10-3, the J gene TRBJ2-1; tentative D call: TRBD1 (5 bases). CDR1 ENHRY and CDR2 SYGVKD come from the germline V gene. The CDR3 is 15 amino acids. Trimming cost V 0 bases and J 9 bases, with 15 bases left between them. CDR3 in amino acids: CAISESTQGGGEQFF. The CDR3 DNA sequence: TGTGCCATCAGTGAGTCGACTCAGGGTGGCGGTGAGCAGTTCTTC.

DNA of the CDR3: TGTGCCAGCAGTTTAGGGGGGGAGTCTGAAAAACTGTTTTTT. This translates into CASSLGGESEKLFF. This sequence joins TRBV28 and TRBJ1-4; D may be TRBD1 (5 bases). The V gene's germline CDR1 is MDHEN and CDR2 SYDVKM. The CDR3 runs to 14 residues. With 2 bases removed from V and 7 bases from J, the gap between germline ends came to 11 bases.

The chain has TRBV28 and TRBJ2-7; 8 bases line up with TRBD2. The CDR3 runs to 13 residues. Germline CDR1 reads MDHEN; CDR2 reads SYDVKM. With 7 bases clipped from V and 3 bases from J, the junction kept 5 bases outside the gene matches. CDR3 in DNA: TGTGCCAGCAATTCCGGGGGGGTCTACGAGCAGTACTTC. This sequence encodes CASNSGGVYEQYF. Filled out from reference TRBV28 and TRBJ2-7, the complete variable domain reads DVKVTQSSRYLVKRTGEKVFLECVQDMDHENMFWYRQDPGLGLRLIYFSYDVKMKEKGDIPEGYSVSREKKERFSLILESASTNQTSMYLCASNSGGVYEQYFGPGTRLTVT.